What follows describes a single T cell receptor beta chain. Its antigen is unidentified. The sample comes from a study of OX40 agonist ivuxolimab in advanced cancers. Study-wide results and limits: There were, on average, more expanded clones in CD8+ T cells than in CD4+.

The assay was immunoSEQ multiplex PCR, and TCRdb's table has in-frame clones only and misses some. The sample holds tens of thousands of clones, around 89% seen once. The CDR3 is 15 residues long. Trimming stripped 0 bases from V and 4 bases from J, with 10 bases between. Germline CDR1 and CDR2: LNHNV and YYDKDF (reference sequence). This material consisted of CD4+ or CD8+ T cells sorted from blood, taken in a trial of the OX40 agonist ivuxolimab. This TCR came from an adult with an advanced solid tumor such as melanoma, head and neck, liver or kidney cancer. The V gene is TRBV15, the J gene TRBJ2-1; D is ambiguous. This CDR3 is CATSRDRWQYNEQFF. The CDR3 nucleotides are TGTGCCACCAGCAGAGATCGGTGGCAGTACAATGAGCAGTTCTTC.